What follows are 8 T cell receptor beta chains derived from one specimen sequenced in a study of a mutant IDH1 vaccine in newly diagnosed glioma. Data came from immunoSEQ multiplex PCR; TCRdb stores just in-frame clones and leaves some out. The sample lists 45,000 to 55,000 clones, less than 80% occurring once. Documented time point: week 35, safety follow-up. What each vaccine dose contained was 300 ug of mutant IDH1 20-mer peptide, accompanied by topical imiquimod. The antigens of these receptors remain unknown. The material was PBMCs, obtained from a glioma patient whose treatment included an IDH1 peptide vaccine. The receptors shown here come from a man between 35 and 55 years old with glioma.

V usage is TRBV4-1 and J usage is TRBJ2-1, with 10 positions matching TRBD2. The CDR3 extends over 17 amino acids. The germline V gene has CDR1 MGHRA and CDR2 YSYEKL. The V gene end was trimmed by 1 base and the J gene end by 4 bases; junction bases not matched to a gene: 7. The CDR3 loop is CASSQVGTSAHYNEQFF. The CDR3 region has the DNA TGCGCCAGCAGCCAAGTCGGGACTAGCGCTCATTACAATGAGCAGTTCTTC.

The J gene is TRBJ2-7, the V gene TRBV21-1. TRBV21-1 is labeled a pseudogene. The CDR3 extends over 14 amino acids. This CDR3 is CASSKGGLHSEQYF. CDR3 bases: TGTGCCAGCAGCAAAGGTGGCTTACACTCCGAGCAGTACTTC.

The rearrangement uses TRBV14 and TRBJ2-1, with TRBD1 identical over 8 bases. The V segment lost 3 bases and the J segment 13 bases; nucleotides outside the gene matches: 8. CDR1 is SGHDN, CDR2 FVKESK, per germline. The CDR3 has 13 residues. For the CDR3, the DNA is TGTGCCAGCAGCCACCCCCCGGACAGGGTCCAGTTCTTC. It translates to CASSHPPDRVQFF.

The CDR3 reads CASSLAGTSGRGEQFF. The CDR3 DNA reads as TGTGCCAGCAGCTTAGCTGGGACTAGCGGGAGGGGTGAGCAGTTCTTC. The J gene is TRBJ2-1, the V gene TRBV7-8; TRBD2 matches 16 bases. The CDR3 length is 16 residues. V gave up 0 bases and J gave up 9 bases; unmatched junction bases: 2. Per germline, CDR1 SGHVS and CDR2 FQNEAQ.

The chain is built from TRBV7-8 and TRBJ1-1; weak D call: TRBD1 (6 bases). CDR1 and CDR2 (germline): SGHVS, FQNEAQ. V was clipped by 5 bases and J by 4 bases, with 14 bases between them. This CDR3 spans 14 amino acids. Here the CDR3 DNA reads TGTGCCAGCAGCCTAGGGGGGGCGGTCACTGAAGCTTTCTTT. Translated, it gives CASSLGGAVTEAFF.

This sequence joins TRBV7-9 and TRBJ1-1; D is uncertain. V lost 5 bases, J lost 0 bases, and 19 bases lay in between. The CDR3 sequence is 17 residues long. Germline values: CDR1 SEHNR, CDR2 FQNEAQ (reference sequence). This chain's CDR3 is CASSPSGTLGLNTEAFF. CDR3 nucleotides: TGTGCCAGCAGCCCTTCGGGTACCCTTGGTCTGAACACTGAAGCTTTCTTT.

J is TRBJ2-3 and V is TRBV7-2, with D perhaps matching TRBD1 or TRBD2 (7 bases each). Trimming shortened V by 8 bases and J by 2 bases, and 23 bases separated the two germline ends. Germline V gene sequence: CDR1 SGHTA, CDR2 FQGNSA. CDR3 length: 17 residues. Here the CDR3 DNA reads TGTGCCAGCGCACCCGCGGGGGACAGCCTCTTCACAGATACGCAGTATTTT. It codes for CASAPAGDSLFTDTQYF.

CDR3 sequence: CASRPGQGGYEQYF. As DNA, the CDR3 is TGTGCCAGCAGACCCGGACAGGGAGGCTACGAGCAGTACTTC. The chain carries TRBV2 and TRBJ2-7; TRBD1 matches 8 bases. The CDR3 spans 14 residues. CDR1 SNHLY and CDR2 FYNNEI come from the germline V gene. The V gene end was trimmed by 6 bases and the J gene end by 3 bases; junction bases not matched to a gene: 7.